These T cell receptor beta chains were read from a single sample in a study of beta chain features in type 1 diabetes. The assay was immunoSEQ multiplex PCR, and TCRdb's table has in-frame clones only and misses some. The table has about 260,000 clones, just over 20% seen once. The sample comprised naive CD4+ T cells from blood. The receptors were sampled from a woman between 40 and 50 years old with type 1 diabetes. Both conserved end residues are part of each CDR3. D genes are given only for firm matches. Only some rows state a clone size, as once, few, many or a class for expanded clones.

TRBV18,TRBD2,16,few,TRBJ2-3,TGTGCCAGCTCACCCCTAGCGGGAACTAGCACAGATACGCAGTATTTT,CASSPLAGTSTDTQYF
TRBV5-6,.,12,few,TRBJ2-7,TGTGCCAGCCGCGCGACATTGAGCGAGCAGTACTTC,CASRATLSEQYF
TRBV7-9,TRBD2,15,few,TRBJ2-7,TGTGCCAGCAGCTCACCCACTGGGACTAGCCGCGAGCAGTACTTC,CASSSPTGTSREQYF
TRBV30,TRBD1,13,few,TRBJ2-1,TGTGCCTGGACCCAGGGGGTATACAATGAGCAGTTCTTC,CAWTQGVYNEQFF
TRBV7-9,TRBD1,13,few,TRBJ1-4,TGTGCCAGCAGCCCCGGACAGGGTGAAAAACTGTTTTTT,CASSPGQGEKLFF
TRBV28,.,16,few,TRBJ1-5,TGTGCCAGCGGATATCTCGTCGGGGGAGGGAATCAGCCCCAGCATTTT,CASGYLVGGGNQPQHF
TRBV7-3,.,14,few,TRBJ2-3,TGTGCCAGCAGCTTAGGGCTTAGCACAGATACGCAGTATTTT,CASSLGLSTDTQYF
TRBV28,.,12,.,TRBJ2-7,TGTGCCAGCAGTACGGTTACCTACGAGCAGTACTTC,CASSTVTYEQYF
TRBV28,TRBD1,14,.,TRBJ2-2,TGTGCCAGCTACCGGGACAGAAAGACCGGGGAGCTGTTTTTT,CASYRDRKTGELFF
TRBV29-1,.,12,.,TRBJ1-2,TGCAGCGTTCTGCGGGGCGACTATGGCTACACCTTC,CSVLRGDYGYTF
TRBV18,TRBD1,15,.,TRBJ2-1,TGTGCCAGCTCACTCGACAGGGTGGATTACAATGAGCAGTTCTTC,CASSLDRVDYNEQFF
TRBV5-1,.,15,.,TRBJ1-1,TGCGCCAGCAGCTTTAACCGAGGCTCCTACCCTGAAGCTTTCTTT,CASSFNRGSYPEAFF
TRBV19,TRBD1,13,.,TRBJ2-5,TGTGCCACCCGGGACAGGCTCTCGGAGACCCAGTACTTC,CATRDRLSETQYF
TRBV7-2,.,14,.,TRBJ2-5,TGTGCCAGCAGCTTTAGGGGAGGGGGGGAGACCCAGTACTTC,CASSFRGGGETQYF
TRBV5-6,.,13,.,TRBJ1-1,TGTGCCAGCAGCTTCCTAGACAGATATGAAGCTTTCTTT,CASSFLDRYEAFF
TRBV9,.,15,few,TRBJ2-5,TGTGCCAGCAGCGTAGAGGGATCAGGGGGGGAGACCCAGTACTTC,CASSVEGSGGETQYF
TRBV5-1,TRBD2,16,.,TRBJ2-1,TGCGCCAGCAGCTCCCTGTTAGCGGGGGGTTACAATGAGCAGTTCTTC,CASSSLLAGGYNEQFF
TRBV28,.,14,.,TRBJ1-1,TGTGCCAGCAGTTTAGGGGGGGAATACACTGAAGCTTTCTTT,CASSLGGEYTEAFF
TRBV9,TRBD1,14,.,TRBJ2-7,TGTGCCAGCAGTCTCGGGACAGGGTCGATACAGCAGTACTTC,CASSLGTGSIQQYF
TRBV27,.,13,.,TRBJ2-7,TGTGCCAGCAGTTTCCAGGGGATCGGCGAGCAGTACTTC,CASSFQGIGEQYF
TRBV15,TRBD2,17,.,TRBJ2-7,TGTGCCACCAGCAGATCCCTTTCGACTAGCGGGAGTGACGAGCAGTACTTC,CATSRSLSTSGSDEQYF
TRBV6-5,TRBD1,14,.,TRBJ2-7,TGTGCCAGCAGTTCCCGGGACAGGGTTGCCGAGCAGTACTTC,CASSSRDRVAEQYF
TRBV6-6,.,15,.,TRBJ1-2,TGTGCCAGCAGTGACACCCAGGGCGCTGGGCGGGGCTACACCTTC,CASSDTQGAGRGYTF
TRBV11-3,.,15,.,TRBJ2-5,TGTGCCAGCAGCCCGGGGGGCAGGTCTCGAGAGACCCAGTACTTC,CASSPGGRSRETQYF
TRBV6-6,TRBD1,15,.,TRBJ2-7,TGTGCCAGCAGTCGGAGGGACAGGGGATTCTACGAGCAGTACTTC,CASSRRDRGFYEQYF
TRBV29-1,TRBD2,14,few,TRBJ2-7,TGCAGCGTGGCCCGACTAGCGGGGTCCTACGAGCAGTACTTC,CSVARLAGSYEQYF
TRBV29-1,TRBD2,12,.,TRBJ2-7,TGCAGCGGCCAAGCGGGAGCGGGCGAGCAGTACTTC,CSGQAGAGEQYF
TRBV6-4,.,13,few,TRBJ2-3,TGTGCCACCTCATTTGAGGAGACAGATACGCAGTATTTT,CATSFEETDTQYF
TRBV28,TRBD1,16,.,TRBJ1-4,TGTGCCAGCAGTTTTCCGACCGGGACAGGCCCGGAAAAACTGTTTTTT,CASSFPTGTGPEKLFF
TRBV28,.,10,few,TRBJ2-7,TGTGCCACAGAATCCTACGAGCAGTACTTC,CATESYEQYF
TRBV5-6,.,14,.,TRBJ1-2,TGTGCCAGCAGCTTCGGCAGGTTGGGCTATGGCTACACCTTC,CASSFGRLGYGYTF
TRBV9,TRBD1,14,.,TRBJ1-2,TGTGCCAGCAGCGTTGGGACAGGGGATGCTGGCTACACCTTC,CASSVGTGDAGYTF
TRBV7-2,.,14,few,TRBJ2-7,TGTGCCAGCAGCCGAACAACAGGGATCTACGAGCAGTACTTC,CASSRTTGIYEQYF
TRBV20-1,.,11,.,TRBJ1-4,TGCAGTGCCCGGGGTCCGATAAAACTGTTTTTT,CSARGPIKLFF
TRBV2,TRBD2,15,few,TRBJ2-1,TGTGCCAGTAGAGCGGGAGGGATCTCCTACAATGAGCAGTTCTTC,CASRAGGISYNEQFF
TRBV5-1,TRBD1,13,.,TRBJ1-2,TGCGCCAGCGGACAGGGCTCTATAGGCGGCTACACCTTC,CASGQGSIGGYTF
TRBV9,TRBD1,15,few,TRBJ1-1,TGTGCCAGCAGCGAGGCGACAGGGTCGGACACTGAAGCTTTCTTT,CASSEATGSDTEAFF
TRBV11-2,TRBD1,16,few,TRBJ1-4,TGTGCCAGCAGCGGTTCCGGGACAGCAACTAATGAAAAACTGTTTTTT,CASSGSGTATNEKLFF
TRBV4-1,.,17,.,TRBJ2-3,TGCGCCAGCAGCCCCAGGGCAAGGGAGGAGGGCACAGATACGCAGTATTTT,CASSPRAREEGTDTQYF
TRBV7-3,TRBD2,17,few,TRBJ2-7,TGTGCCAGCAGCTTAGCCCCTATGGCGGGAGGGCCGAGGGAGCAGTACTTC,CASSLAPMAGGPREQYF
TRBV28,TRBD1,14,few,TRBJ2-7,TGTGCCAGCAGTTCCGGACAGGAGCCCTACGAGCAGTACTTC,CASSSGQEPYEQYF
TRBV5-1,.,13,.,TRBJ2-1,TGCGCCAGCAGCTTGTTGGGGGGTAATGAGCAGTTCTTC,CASSLLGGNEQFF
TRBV29-1,.,12,few,TRBJ1-1,TGCAGCGTTGACAGGGTTGATACTGAAGCTTTCTTT,CSVDRVDTEAFF
TRBV15,.,14,few,TRBJ2-5,TGTGCCACCAGCAGCACCAGGGCGAGGGAGACCCAGTACTTC,CATSSTRARETQYF
TRBV7-2,TRBD2,13,few,TRBJ2-1,TGTGCCAGCAGCCGTACTAGCGGGAGTGAGCAGTTCTTC,CASSRTSGSEQFF
TRBV7-3,TRBD1,15,once,TRBJ2-2,TGTGCCAGCAGCCTAAGGACAGGGAGGAACGGGGAGCTGTTTTTT,CASSLRTGRNGELFF
TRBV7-6,.,13,.,TRBJ2-1,TGTGCCAGCAGCCCCTTACTGTACAATGAGCAGTTCTTC,CASSPLLYNEQFF
TRBV7-2,.,14,few,TRBJ1-5,TGTGCCAGCAGCTTAGCCACCTGGAGGCAGCCCCAGCATTTT,CASSLATWRQPQHF
TRBV5-6,.,13,.,TRBJ2-3,TGTGCCAGCAGCTTGGTGGCCCGAGGCACGCAGTATTTT,CASSLVARGTQYF
TRBV7-9,TRBD2,19,few,TRBJ2-1,TGTGCCAGCAGCCTCTCGCGGACTAGCGGGAGGGCCTGGCTCGATGAGCAGTTCTTC,CASSLSRTSGRAWLDEQFF
TRBV9,TRBD1,14,.,TRBJ1-5,TGTGCCAGCAGCCCTACAGGGGGAGGCCAGCCCCAGCATTTT,CASSPTGGGQPQHF
TRBV19,.,14,.,TRBJ2-6,TGTGCCAGTAGTATCGGCTCTGGGGCCAACGTCCTGACTTTC,CASSIGSGANVLTF
TRBV4-3,.,15,few,TRBJ2-3,TGCGCCAGCAGCCAGTTCTACAGTCACACAGATACGCAGTATTTT,CASSQFYSHTDTQYF
TRBV7-9,.,16,few,TRBJ2-5,TGTGCCAGCAGCTTAGGAAGCGGGTGGCTCCAAGAGACCCAGTACTTC,CASSLGSGWLQETQYF
TRBV5-1,TRBD1,16,few,TRBJ1-1,TGCGCCAGCAGCTTGGGACAGGGGGCTCCTAACACTGAAGCTTTCTTT,CASSLGQGAPNTEAFF
TRBV7-2,TRBD1,13,.,TRBJ1-2,TGTGCCAGCGGGACAGGGCCTAACTATGGCTACACCTTC,CASGTGPNYGYTF